These 32 T cell receptor beta chains originate from one sample sequenced in a study of Ad26.COV2.S vaccination and SARS-CoV-2 variants. TCRdb keeps only in-frame clones here, not all; method: immunoSEQ multiplex PCR. The table includes approximately 400,000 clones, about four fifths detected once. Described treatment: roughly 19 received Ad26.COV2.S at low or high dose, single or two shots; 5 received placebo; per-sample allocation not given. Vaccine and placebo recipients were sampled on day 63 after the first injection. This specimen consisted of peripheral blood, obtained in a trial of Ad26.COV2.S vaccine versus placebo. These receptor sequences come from a person between 18 and 65 years old who received the Ad26.COV2.S COVID-19 vaccine or a placebo.

This chain uses TRBV5-1 with TRBJ1-2; tentative D call: TRBD1 (5 bases). From germline, CDR1 is SGHRS and CDR2 YFSETQ. The CDR3 is 14 amino acids. V dropped 2 bases and J dropped 7 bases, with 15 bases sitting between them. CDR3 loop: CASSFSAGRSGYTF. In DNA, the CDR3 is TGCGCCAGCAGCTTTTCGGCAGGGAGGAGTGGCTACACCTTC.

The chain is built from TRBV30 and TRBJ1-1, with D unclear. Germline V CDR1 and CDR2: GTSNPN, SVGIG (reference sequence). The CDR3 consists of 12 residues. Trimming shortened V by 5 bases and J by 0 bases, and 7 bases separated the two germline ends. In DNA, the CDR3 is TGTGCCTGGGACGCTATGAACACTGAAGCTTTCTTT. Translating gives CAWDAMNTEAFF.

This clone has only a few counts. This chain joins TRBV27 and TRBJ2-1; 11 bases align to TRBD2. Germline V gene lookup returns CDR1 MNHEY and CDR2 SMNVEV (reference sequence). This CDR3 spans 17 amino acids. The V and J ends lost 1 base and 4 bases, in that order; junction bases with no gene match: 6. The CDR3 nucleotides read TGTGCCAGCAGTTTATTGGGTAGCGGGAGGGCTTACAATGAGCAGTTCTTC. The encoded protein is CASSLLGSGRAYNEQFF.

This clone was seen once. The V gene is TRBV9, the J gene TRBJ2-7; D might be TRBD2 (6 bases). Germline CDR1 SGDLS, CDR2 YYNGEE. V was pared by 2 bases and J by 4 bases, with 13 bases between. The CDR3 sequence is 14 residues long. The CDR3 DNA follows: TGTGCCAGCAGCGTTACCGGAGGGGCTTACGAGCAGTACTTC. It yields the protein CASSVTGGAYEQYF.

This chain uses TRBV19 with TRBJ1-5; D may be TRBD1 (6 bases). CDR3 size: 19 residues. V was pared by 6 bases and J by 0 bases, with 24 bases between. Germline CDR1 is LNHDA and CDR2 is SQIVND (reference sequence). CDR3 residues: CASSPLGARDPYSNQPQHF. For the CDR3, the DNA is TGTGCCAGTAGCCCCCTGGGGGCCAGGGATCCATATAGCAATCAGCCCCAGCATTTT.

The chain has TRBV4-3 and TRBJ1-1; 7 nucleotides agree with TRBD1. Trimming cost V 2 bases and J 0 bases; bases outside gene matches: 6. The length of the CDR3 is 16 residues. The V gene's germline CDR1 is LGHNA and CDR2 YSLEER. CDR3 region: CASSQMTGTMNTEAFF. CDR3 in DNA: TGCGCCAGCAGCCAAATGACAGGGACTATGAACACTGAAGCTTTCTTT.

The rearrangement uses TRBV30 and TRBJ2-1; 16 bases line up with TRBD2. This CDR3 has 18 amino acids. Germline CDR1 GTSNPN, CDR2 SVGIG (reference sequence). Trimming cost V 7 bases and J 0 bases; bases outside gene matches: 9. The CDR3 DNA sequence: TGTGCCTATACCGGGACTAGCGGGAGGGGAAGCTCCTACAATGAGCAGTTCTTC. It specifies CAYTGTSGRGSSYNEQFF.

The rearrangement joins TRBV11-2 to TRBJ2-3; 7 bases line up with TRBD1. Trimming removed 6 bases from V and 5 bases from J; junction bases left unmatched: 2. The germline V gene has CDR1 SGHAT and CDR2 FQNNGV. The CDR3 has 12 residues. CDR3: CASRTGVDTQYF. The DNA of the CDR3 is TGTGCCAGCAGAACAGGGGTAGATACGCAGTATTTT. The full variable domain, its missing parts supplied by reference TRBV11-2 and TRBJ2-3, is EAGVAQSPRYKIIEKRQSVAFWCNPISGHATLYWYQQILGQGPKLLIQFQNNGVVDDSQLPKDRFSAERLKGVDSTLKIQPAKLEDSAVYLCASRTGVDTQYFGPGTRLTVL.

The table lists this clone with a count of one. The chain uses TRBV7-9 and TRBJ2-1, with D maybe TRBD2 (5 bases). Trimming stripped 2 bases from V and 1 base from J, with 9 bases between. CDR1 SEHNR and CDR2 FQNEAQ come from the germline V gene (reference sequence). This CDR3 region has 15 residues. The CDR3 DNA reads as TGTGCCAGCAGCTTAATAACGGGGTCCTACAATGAGCAGTTCTTC. This codes for CASSLITGSYNEQFF.

CDR3 DNA sequence: TGTGCCAGTAGTCCCAAGACAGGGGGGCTCCTGGTCCCTTTCTTT. As protein: CASSPKTGGLLVPFF. V usage is TRBV19 and J usage is TRBJ1-1, with TRBD1 matching over 9 bases. This CDR3 has 15 amino acids. CDR1 and CDR2 (germline): LNHDA, SQIVND (reference sequence). Germline trimming cut 5 bases from V and 12 bases from J; bases unmatched to any gene: 16.

The chain joins TRBV6-6 to TRBJ1-1, with D hard to call. This CDR3 spans 12 amino acids. V was clipped by 7 bases and J by 4 bases, with 10 bases between them. Germline V gives CDR1 MNHNY, CDR2 SVGAGI (reference sequence). The CDR3 spells CASTTTGTEAFF. CDR3 DNA: TGTGCCAGCACCACCACGGGCACTGAAGCTTTCTTT.

This clone was observed a handful of times. This specimen includes other DNA sequences encoding the same CDR3. The chain carries TRBV6-2 or TRBV6-3 and TRBJ1-2; 7 bases line up with TRBD1. The CDR3 runs 12 residues. The ends lost 5 bases at V and 6 bases at J; junction bases unmatched: 3. Per germline, CDR1 MNHEY and CDR2 SVGEGT. The CDR3 DNA reads TGTGCCAGCAGTACAGGGGTCCATGGCTACACCTTC. This encodes CASSTGVHGYTF.

The chain carries TRBV10-3 and TRBJ2-1; tentative D call: TRBD2 (6 bases). Trimming shortened V by 1 base and J by 7 bases, and 8 bases separated the two germline ends. This CDR3 comprises 13 residues. Germline V lookup: CDR1 ENHRY, CDR2 SYGVKD. CDR3 residues: CAISELAENEQFF. CDR3 nucleotide sequence: TGTGCCATCAGTGAGTTAGCGGAGAATGAGCAGTTCTTC.

The chain employs TRBV6-5 and TRBJ2-5; TRBD2 matches 11 bases. From germline, CDR1 is MNHEY and CDR2 SVGAGI. Trimming cost V 8 bases and J 3 bases; bases outside gene matches: 5. This CDR3 is 14 amino acids long. For the CDR3, the DNA is TGTGCCAGCGTTATAGCGGGGGGGGAAGAGACCCAGTACTTC. Translating it yields CASVIAGGEETQYF.

The V gene is TRBV19, the J gene TRBJ1-1; 9 bases match TRBD1. With 7 bases clipped from V and 5 bases from J, the junction kept 8 bases outside the gene matches. CDR3 size: 14 residues. CDR1 and CDR2 from the germline V gene are LNHDA and SQIVND (reference sequence). CDR3 in amino acids: CASMDTGGWTEAFF. Here the CDR3 DNA reads TGTGCCAGTATGGATACAGGGGGCTGGACTGAAGCTTTCTTT.

On this clone itself: Sequence at one end of the junction differs from germline and may be a read error. This chain links TRBV29-1 with TRBJ2-3; 10 bases line up with TRBD2. Germline V CDR1 and CDR2: SQVTM, ANQGSEA. The CDR3 spans 11 residues. The CDR3 DNA follows: TGCAGCGTTGAAGGGACTAGCGGAGCGGTTTTT. The encoded protein is CSVEGTSGAVF.

The chain has TRBV19 and TRBJ1-1; 9 bases align to TRBD1. The V and J ends lost 9 bases and 4 bases, in that order; junction bases with no gene match: 6. This CDR3 spans 13 amino acids. From germline, CDR1 is LNHDA and CDR2 SQIVND (reference sequence). The CDR3 DNA reads as TGTGCCAGCCGGGGACAGGGAGCCACTGAAGCTTTCTTT. Translation: CASRGQGATEAFF.

The rearrangement uses TRBV7-9 and TRBJ2-4; 7 nucleotides agree with TRBD1. The CDR3 is made up of 17 amino acids. Germline CDR1 is SEHNR and CDR2 is FQNEAQ (reference sequence). J was trimmed by 0 bases and V by 1 base; bases with no gene match: 6. The CDR3 DNA follows: TGTGCCAGCAGCTTAGTATGGCAGGGGGTAGCCAAAAACATTCAGTACTTC. Translating gives CASSLVWQGVAKNIQYF.

This clone appeared a few times. CDR3: CASSPGGGRSTEQYF. In DNA, the CDR3 is TGTGCCAGCAGCCCCGGAGGGGGGAGATCTACGGAGCAGTACTTC. This chain joins TRBV7-2 and TRBJ2-7, with D perhaps assigned TRBD1 or TRBD2 (6 bases each). CDR1 and CDR2 (germline): SGHTA, FQGNSA. Trimming pared 5 bases from V and 7 bases from J, leaving 21 bases between. The CDR3 sequence is 15 residues long.

This chain joins TRBV4-1 and TRBJ1-1; TRBD1 matches at 7 bases. CDR1 is MGHRA and CDR2 is YSYEKL in the germline V gene. CDR3 length: 15 residues. V lost 1 base and J lost 3; bases outside the gene matches: 5. The CDR3 DNA follows: TGCGCCAGCAGCCAAGCTCAGGGGGTCTACACTGAAGCTTTCTTT. This encodes CASSQAQGVYTEAFF.

The rearrangement uses TRBV3-1 (or the pseudogene TRBV3-2) and TRBJ2-7; the match to TRBD1 covers 9 bases. Trimming removed 4 bases from V and 3 bases from J; junction bases left unmatched: 1. Germline V CDR1 and CDR2: LGHDT, YNNKEL (reference sequence). The CDR3 runs to 13 residues. CDR3 region: CASSRQGVYEQYF. The CDR3 bases are TGTGCCAGCAGCCGACAGGGGGTCTACGAGCAGTACTTC.

The CDR3 spells CASSRNRDREQYF. CDR3 coding DNA: TGTGCCAGCAGCCGGAACAGGGATCGGGAGCAGTACTTC. V usage is TRBV12-3 or TRBV12-4 and J usage is TRBJ2-7; tentative D call: TRBD1 (6 bases). This CDR3 is 13 amino acids long. Trimming removed 6 bases from V and 7 bases from J, with 16 bases in between.

The V call is TRBV7-2, the J call TRBJ1-5; D not certain. V was pared by 2 bases and J by 0 bases, with 5 bases between. The CDR3 loop spans 14 amino acids. CDR1 and CDR2 from the germline V gene are SGHTA and FQGNSA. For the CDR3, the DNA is TGTGCCAGCAGCTTACATATTAGCAATCAGCCCCAGCATTTT. It translates to CASSLHISNQPQHF. The entire variable domain, with the rest obtained from reference TRBV7-2 and TRBJ1-5, is as follows: GAGVSQSPSNKVTEKGKDVELRCDPISGHTALYWYRQSLGQGLEFLIYFQGNSAPDKSGLPSDRFSAERTGGSVSTLTIQRTQQEDSAVYLCASSLHISNQPQHFGDGTRLSIL.

The chain joins TRBV5-4 to TRBJ2-5, with unresolved D. The CDR3 covers 13 residues. Trimming left V 3 bases short and J 2 bases short, with 8 bases between. CDR1 and CDR2 from the germline V gene are SGHNT and YYREEE (reference sequence). CDR3 in DNA: TGTGCCAGCAGCTCCCTAGAACAAGAGACCCAGTACTTC. Translation: CASSSLEQETQYF.

J is TRBJ1-4 and V is TRBV5-1; D call uncertain. Germline-derived CDR1 and CDR2 are SGHRS and YFSETQ. The V end lost 3 bases, the J end lost 0 bases, and 6 bases lay between the germline ends. The CDR3 loop spans 14 amino acids. The DNA of the CDR3 is TGCGCCAGCAGCTCTTATACAACTAATGAAAAACTGTTTTTT. This sequence encodes CASSSYTTNEKLFF.

The CDR3 region is CASSQEPGLEVGGTDTQYF. The CDR3 coding sequence is TGTGCCAGCAGCCAAGAACCGGGTCTAGAGGTAGGCGGCACAGATACGCAGTATTTT. V gene TRBV4-2 combines with J gene TRBJ2-3; D not certain. The germline V gene encodes CDR1 LGHNA and CDR2 YNFKEQ. There are 19 residues in the CDR3. V was clipped by 0 bases and J by 1 base, with 20 bases between them.

The V gene is TRBV4-1, the J gene TRBJ1-5; the D gene is possibly TRBD1 (5 bases). V gave up 5 bases and J gave up 1 base, with 18 bases separating them. From germline, CDR1 is MGHRA and CDR2 YSYEKL. This CDR3 comprises 17 residues. As DNA, the CDR3 is TGCGCCAGCAGCAGACGGACCTGGGGGATCAGCAATCAGCCCCAGCATTTT. Translation gives CASSRRTWGISNQPQHF.

The chain joins TRBV7-9 to TRBJ2-3; unclear D gene. Looked up from germline, CDR1 is SEHNR and CDR2 is FQNEAQ (reference sequence). The V and J ends lost 5 bases and 4 bases respectively, with 10 bases between them. This CDR3 region has 13 residues. This chain's CDR3 is CASSKYRADTQYF. The CDR3 DNA reads TGTGCCAGCAGCAAGTACCGAGCAGATACGCAGTATTTT.

The V call is TRBV6-5, the J call TRBJ1-3; no reliable D call. Trimming took off 4 bases at V and 0 bases at J, with 10 bases between the two ends. CDR3 length equals 15 residues. From germline, CDR1 is MNHEY and CDR2 SVGAGI. CDR3 amino acids: CASSLTASSGNTIYF. The CDR3 nucleotides read TGTGCCAGCAGTTTGACGGCTTCCTCTGGAAACACCATATATTTT.

This rearrangement joins TRBV21-1 to TRBJ1-2. TRBV21-1 is tagged as a pseudogene. CDR3 length equals 15 residues. The CDR3 nucleotides are TGTGCCAGCAGCCCGCGGGGCCGGGACTACTCTGGCTACACCTTC. Its translation: CASSPRGRDYSGYTF.

The V gene is TRBV6-1, the J gene TRBJ2-5; 8 bases line up with TRBD1. Germline V gene lookup returns CDR1 MNHNS and CDR2 SASEGT. V was pared by 3 bases and J by 5 bases, with 11 bases of the junction left unmatched. The CDR3 totals 16 residues. This CDR3 reads CASSDLSGTGVETQYF. The CDR3 nucleotides read TGTGCCAGCAGTGATCTTTCTGGGACAGGTGTGGAGACCCAGTACTTC.

V is TRBV14 and J is TRBJ1-4, with D perhaps matching TRBD1 (5 bases). V lost 5 bases to trimming and J lost 8 bases, with 18 bases between them. CDR1 is SGHDN and CDR2 is FVKESK in the germline V gene. The length of the CDR3 is 15 residues. CDR3 in amino acids: CASSSRDGPGEKLFF. CDR3 in DNA: TGTGCCAGCAGCTCCCGGGACGGCCCTGGAGAAAAACTGTTTTTT.